This TCR delta chain was captured by sequencing in a study of γδ T cells in repeated Plasmodium falciparum infection. This clone rates as medium-sized. The identical CDR3 is also encoded by other nucleotide sequences in the sample. Bulk repertoires came from Vgamma9/Vdelta2+ or Vdelta2-negative gammadelta T cells flow-sorted from PBMC. TCRdb re-called the multiplex PCR reads using CATT. Seen here are 90,000 or so delta-chain clones, 0.98% observed once, and the top ten hold roughly 9.9%. The V gene end was trimmed by 0 bases and the J gene end by 11 bases; junction bases not matched to a gene: 20. The CDR3 totals 18 residues. Germline-derived CDR1 and CDR2 are GEAIGNYY and EKD.

This clonotype was sampled from a pool of human donors (malaria-infected and uninfected, not separated). The sequenced sample was gamma-delta T cells from blood. The chain has TRDV2 and TRDJ1, with TRDD3 matching over 10 bases. The CDR3 DNA is TGTGCCTGTGACACCGTCGGGATGGGGGATACCCGTATCGGCGAGCTCATCTTT. This encodes CACDTVGMGDTRIGELIF.